One and the same sample provided the 13 T cell receptor beta chains below, sequenced in a study of graft-versus-host responses after intestinal transplantation. TCRdb's table, derived via immunoSEQ multiplex PCR, lists solely in-frame clones and lacks some. The sample lists tens of thousands of clones; roughly 92% were seen once. The material sequenced was PBMCs, taken roughly 260 days after intestinal transplant. These receptors were obtained from a human patient who received an intestinal transplant, so some T cells may come from the graft donor.

The chain recombines TRBV4-1 with TRBJ2-5, with TRBD1 identical over 10 bases. The J call is doubtful: the DNA matches TRBJ2-7 better. This CDR3 is built from 15 residues. Germline V lookup: CDR1 MGHRA, CDR2 YSYEKL. The CDR3 protein is CASSESPGQGYEQYF. The CDR3 DNA sequence: TGCGCCAGCAGCGAAAGCCCGGGACAGGGGTACGAGCAGTACTTC.

The chain has TRBV5-1 and TRBJ1-2; the D gene is possibly TRBD1 (5 bases). The CDR3 runs to 11 residues. Germline V gene lookup returns CDR1 SGHRS and CDR2 YFSETQ. Trimming removed 0 bases at V and 8 bases at J, with 5 bases between. CDR3 sequence: CASSLGQGYTF. The CDR3 region has the DNA TGCGCCAGCAGCTTGGGACAGGGCTACACCTTC.

The chain uses TRBV6-5 and TRBJ1-2; D perhaps matches TRBD1 (5 bases). The CDR3 is made up of 13 amino acids. Trimming took 4 bases from V and 4 from J, leaving 10 bases between them. Germline CDR1 and CDR2: MNHEY and SVGAGI. The CDR3 DNA reads TGTGCCAGCAGTTCCATTCAGGGCTATGGCTACACCTTC. It specifies CASSSIQGYGYTF.

The J gene is TRBJ2-7, the V gene TRBV27; no clear D. Deletions cut 6 bases from V and 3 bases from J, with 27 bases between. The CDR3 has 18 residues. Germline values: CDR1 MNHEY, CDR2 SMNVEV (reference sequence). The CDR3 DNA is TGTGCCAGCAGATCCCTGGATTCTAGACGAGAGCCGTTCTACGAGCAGTACTTC. Translated, it gives CASRSLDSRREPFYEQYF.

The J gene is TRBJ1-2, the V gene TRBV23-1; 10 nucleotides align to TRBD1. TRBV23-1 carries the ORF label, with uncertain function. The V and J ends lost 4 bases and 6 bases, in that order; junction bases with no gene match: 11. This CDR3 has 16 residues. CDR3 residues: CASSPRGQGTFNGYTF. The CDR3 coding sequence is TGCGCCAGCAGTCCTCGGGGACAGGGGACTTTTAATGGCTACACCTTC.

The V gene is TRBV2, the J gene TRBJ1-2, with 7 bases identical to TRBD1. Germline V CDR1 and CDR2: SNHLY, FYNNEI. The CDR3 is made up of 16 amino acids. Germline trimming cut 6 bases from V and 0 bases from J; bases unmatched to any gene: 10. The CDR3 DNA reads as TGTGCCAGCAGCACTGGGACAGCCCAGACTAACTATGGCTACACCTTC. This sequence encodes CASSTGTAQTNYGYTF.

This chain links TRBV30 with TRBJ1-1, with D perhaps TRBD1 (5 bases). CDR3 length: 14 residues. The V gene's germline CDR1 is GTSNPN and CDR2 SVGIG (reference sequence). Deletions cut 1 base from V and 2 bases from J, with 11 bases between. The DNA of the CDR3 is TGTGCCTGGAGTGGACAGAAAATAAACACTGAAGCTTTCTTT. This gives the protein CAWSGQKINTEAFF.

The chain couples TRBV5-8 to TRBJ2-3, with TRBD2 identical over 9 bases. Trimming removed 4 bases from V and 7 bases from J; junction bases left unmatched: 10. Germline V gives CDR1 SGHTS, CDR2 YDEGEE. This CDR3 spans 15 amino acids. The CDR3 loop reads CASSLGRLAGNTQYF. The CDR3 nucleotides read TGTGCCAGCAGCCTCGGCCGGCTAGCGGGAAATACGCAGTATTTT.

The V call is TRBV4-2, the J call TRBJ2-1; D gene uncertain. The CDR3 is 13 residues long. The germline V and J ends were trimmed by 4 bases and 6 bases, with 10 bases remaining between them. Looked up from germline, CDR1 is LGHNA and CDR2 is YNFKEQ. The CDR3, as DNA: TGTGCCAGCAGCCCTCGCCCCGGCAATGAGCAGTTCTTC. It is translated as CASSPRPGNEQFF.

The chain links TRBV19 to TRBJ2-7, with no clear D. The CDR3 has 14 residues. Germline V gene sequence: CDR1 LNHDA, CDR2 SQIVND (reference sequence). Trimming removed 1 base at V and 3 bases at J, with 10 bases between. CDR3 nucleotides: TGTGCCAGTAGTATAGTCTCTGGGGACTACGAGCAGTACTTC. Residues: CASSIVSGDYEQYF.

This clone was recorded only once. The chain recombines TRBV7-9 with TRBJ2-5; unclear D gene. CDR3 length equals 12 residues. The germline V gene has CDR1 SEHNR and CDR2 FQNEAQ (reference sequence). Trimming took 5 bases from V and 7 from J, leaving 11 bases between them. In nucleotides, the CDR3 is TGTGCCAGCAGCCTCGCCTTAGGGACCCAGTACTTC. It yields the protein CASSLALGTQYF.

Judged by abundance, this clone is hyperexpanded (1% or more). This sequence joins TRBV7-9 and TRBJ2-7; TRBD1 agrees at 7 bases. Germline CDR1 SEHNR, CDR2 FQNEAQ (reference sequence). The CDR3 spans 14 residues. Unmatched junction bases numbered 4, after V lost 3 bases and J lost 2 bases. CDR3 protein: CASSLVTGTYEQYF. CDR3 DNA: TGTGCCAGCAGCTTGGTGACAGGGACCTACGAGCAGTACTTC.

This clone was seen once. An end of the junction differs from the germline gene, which may be a read error. The chain uses TRBV6-5 and TRBJ2-7, with 7 nucleotides matching TRBD2. This CDR3 spans 14 amino acids. Germline lookup yields CDR1 MNHEY and CDR2 SVGAGI. The CDR3 region is CASSRMAGENERYF. Written as DNA, the CDR3 is TGTGCCAGCAGCCGTATGGCGGGAGAAAACGAGCGGTACTTC.